This T cell receptor (beta chain) was profiled in a study of T cells expressing NK-cell markers. Overall study results and limits: NKG2C+ dominant clonotype frequencies in roughly six donors were about 1.0-7.0% of CD8+ T cells.

The germline V gene has CDR1 SGHTA and CDR2 FQGNSA. The length of the CDR3 is 15 residues. Notes on this clonotype: Its antigen remains unknown.

With the 5' RACE reads reprocessed, TCRdb shows one record per CDR3 protein and no DNA. Listed are 500,000 to 600,000 distinct CDR3 sequences; approximately 3.6% falls within the top ten. Material for sequencing was blood T cells: a sorted CD56 or NKG2C T cell subset, CD4+ or CD8+ T cells, or bulk PBMC T cells (not recorded which). The V gene is TRBV7-2, the J gene TRBJ1-5. This TCR was recovered from a man between 18 and 35 years old in good health. CDR3: CASSLVLNSNQPQHF.